This T cell receptor (beta chain) was recovered during a study of shared clonotypes between healthy human individuals. About the research overall: In total, the donors were a couple of women and a few men aged 18 to 49.

Looked up from germline, CDR1 is SNHLY and CDR2 is FYNNEI. Trimming shortened V by 6 bases and J by 7 bases, and 15 bases separated the two germline ends. The CDR3 is made up of 13 amino acids. Ten immunoSEQ deep assay plates were used to sequence the DNA of unsorted PBMCs. The repertoire was sequenced with immunoSEQ multiplex PCR; TCRdb's copy has only in-frame clones and lacks some. The sample lists fewer than 600,000 clones, about 76% occurring once. The sequenced sample consisted of PBMCs. This receptor was identified in a woman in her 40s in good health. Some clones in this sample may be carry-over from other donors' samples. The gene calls are TRBV2 and TRBJ1-1, with a weak D call TRBD1 (5 bases). The CDR3 loop is CASRRDFNSEAFF. The DNA for the CDR3 is TGTGCCAGCAGGAGGGACTTTAATAGTGAAGCTTTCTTT. Filled out from reference TRBV2 and TRBJ1-1, the complete variable domain reads EPEVTQTPSHQVTQMGQEVILRCVPISNHLYFYWYRQILGQKVEFLVSFYNNEISEKSEIFDDQFSVERPDGSNFTLKIRSTKLEDSAMYFCASRRDFNSEAFFGQGTRLTVV.